The subject of this entry is one T cell receptor beta chain. Generated by immunoSEQ multiplex PCR, the TCRdb table keeps only in-frame clones and is missing some. The sample lists 210,000 or so clones; around 80% were seen once. This record belongs to a study of blood T cell repertoires in COVID-19. Study overall: From the United States, Italy and Spain came samples of acute and convalescent COVID-19.

The CDR3 covers 14 residues. The germline V gene has CDR1 ENHRY and CDR2 SYGVKD. The V segment lost 6 bases and the J segment 4 bases; nucleotides outside the gene matches: 2. The receptor's source is a woman of 80 years or more with active or convalescent COVID-19. The rearrangement joins TRBV10-3 to TRBJ2-1; 11 bases are a match to TRBD1. Material for sequencing was peripheral blood. CDR3 residues: CAISGDRGYNEQFF. The CDR3 DNA reads TGTGCCATCAGCGGGGACAGGGGGTACAATGAGCAGTTCTTC.